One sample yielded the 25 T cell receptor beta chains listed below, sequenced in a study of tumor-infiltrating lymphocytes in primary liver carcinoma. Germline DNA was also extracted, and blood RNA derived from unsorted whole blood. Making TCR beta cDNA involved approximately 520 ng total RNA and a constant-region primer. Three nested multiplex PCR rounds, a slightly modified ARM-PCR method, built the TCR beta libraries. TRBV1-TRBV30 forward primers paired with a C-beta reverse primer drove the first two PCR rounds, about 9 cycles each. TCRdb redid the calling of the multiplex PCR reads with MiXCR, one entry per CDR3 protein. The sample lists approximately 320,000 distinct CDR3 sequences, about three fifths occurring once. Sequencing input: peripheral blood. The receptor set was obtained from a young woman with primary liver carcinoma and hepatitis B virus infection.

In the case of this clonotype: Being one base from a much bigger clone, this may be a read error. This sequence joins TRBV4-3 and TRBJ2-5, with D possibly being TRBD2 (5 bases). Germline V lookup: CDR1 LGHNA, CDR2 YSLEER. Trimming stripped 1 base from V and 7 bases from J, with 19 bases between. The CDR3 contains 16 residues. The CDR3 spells CASSQAAERFGGTQYF. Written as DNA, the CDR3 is TGCGCCAGCAGCCAAGCAGCGGAGCGATTCGGAGGGACCCAGTACTTC.

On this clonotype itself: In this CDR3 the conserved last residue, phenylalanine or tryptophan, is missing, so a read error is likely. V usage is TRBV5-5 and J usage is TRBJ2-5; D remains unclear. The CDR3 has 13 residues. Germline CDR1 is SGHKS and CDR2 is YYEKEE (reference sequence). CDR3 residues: CASSLDLQETQYL. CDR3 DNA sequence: TGTGCCAGCAGTTTGGATCTCCAAGAGACCCAGTACCTC.

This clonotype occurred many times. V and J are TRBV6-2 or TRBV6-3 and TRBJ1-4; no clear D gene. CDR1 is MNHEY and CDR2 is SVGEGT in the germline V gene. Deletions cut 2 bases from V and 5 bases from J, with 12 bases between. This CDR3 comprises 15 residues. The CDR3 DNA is TGTGCCAGCAGTTACGTCGGCAGGCTGAATGAAAAACTGTTTTTT. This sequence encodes CASSYVGRLNEKLFF.

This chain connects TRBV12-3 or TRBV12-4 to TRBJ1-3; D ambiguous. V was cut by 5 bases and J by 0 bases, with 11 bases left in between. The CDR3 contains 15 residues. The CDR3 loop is CASSPDPVSGNTIYF. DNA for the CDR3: TGTGCCAGCAGTCCAGACCCTGTCTCTGGAAACACCATATATTTT.

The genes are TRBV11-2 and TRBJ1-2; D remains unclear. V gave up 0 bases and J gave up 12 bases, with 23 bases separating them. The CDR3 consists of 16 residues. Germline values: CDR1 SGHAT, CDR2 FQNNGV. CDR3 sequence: CASSLDSVAYSRGDTF. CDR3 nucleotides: TGTGCCAGCAGCTTAGATTCGGTAGCCTATTCTCGAGGCGACACCTTC. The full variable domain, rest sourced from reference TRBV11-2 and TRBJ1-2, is EAGVAQSPRYKIIEKRQSVAFWCNPISGHATLYWYQQILGQGPKLLIQFQNNGVVDDSQLPKDRFSAERLKGVDSTLKIQPAKLEDSAVYLCASSLDSVAYSRGDTFGSGTRLTVV.

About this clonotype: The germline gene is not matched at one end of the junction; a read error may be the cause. CDR3 sequence (DNA): TGTGTCAGCAGTTACTCGAGACTCCGGAGGGCTGAAACTTTCTTT. This encodes CVSSYSRLRRAETFF. J is TRBJ1-1 and V is TRBV6-5; no firm D call. Germline assignment: CDR1 MNHEY and CDR2 SVGAGI. The CDR3 is 15 residues long.

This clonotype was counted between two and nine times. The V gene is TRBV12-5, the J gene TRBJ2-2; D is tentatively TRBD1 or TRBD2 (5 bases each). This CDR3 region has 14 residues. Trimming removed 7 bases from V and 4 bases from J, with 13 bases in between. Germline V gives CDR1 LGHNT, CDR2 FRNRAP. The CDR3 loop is CASVRGDCTGELFF. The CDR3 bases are TGTGCTAGTGTACGGGGCGATTGCACCGGGGAGCTGTTTTTT.

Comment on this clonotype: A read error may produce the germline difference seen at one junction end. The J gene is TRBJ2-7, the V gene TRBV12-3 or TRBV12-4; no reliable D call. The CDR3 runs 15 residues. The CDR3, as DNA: TGTACCAGCAGTTTATCCCCACGCCCCTCCTACGAGCAGTACTTC. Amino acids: CTSSLSPRPSYEQYF.

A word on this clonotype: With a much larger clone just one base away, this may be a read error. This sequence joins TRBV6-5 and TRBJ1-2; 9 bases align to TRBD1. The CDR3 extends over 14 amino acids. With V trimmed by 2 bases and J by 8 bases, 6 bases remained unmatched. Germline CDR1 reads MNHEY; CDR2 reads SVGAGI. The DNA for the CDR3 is TGTGCCAGCAGTTACGACGGACAGGGGCTGGGCTACACCTTC. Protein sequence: CASSYDGQGLGYTF.

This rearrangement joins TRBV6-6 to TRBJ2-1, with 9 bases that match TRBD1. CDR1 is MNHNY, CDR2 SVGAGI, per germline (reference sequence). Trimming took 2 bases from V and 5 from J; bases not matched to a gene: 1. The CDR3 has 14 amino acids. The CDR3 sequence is CASSYGTGHNEQFF. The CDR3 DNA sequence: TGTGCCAGCAGTTACGGGACAGGGCACAATGAGCAGTTCTTC.

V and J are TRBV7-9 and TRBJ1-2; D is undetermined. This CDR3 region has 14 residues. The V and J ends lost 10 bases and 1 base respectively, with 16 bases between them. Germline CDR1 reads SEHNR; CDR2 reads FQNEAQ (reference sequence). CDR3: CANNAGSSNYGYTF. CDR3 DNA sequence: TGTGCCAACAATGCGGGCTCGAGTAACTATGGCTACACCTTC.

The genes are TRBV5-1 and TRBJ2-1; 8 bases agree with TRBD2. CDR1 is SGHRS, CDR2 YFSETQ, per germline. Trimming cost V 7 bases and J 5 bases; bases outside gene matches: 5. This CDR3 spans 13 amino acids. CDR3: CASSSGLDNEQFF. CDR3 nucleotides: TGCGCCAGCTCTAGCGGGCTTGACAATGAGCAGTTCTTC.

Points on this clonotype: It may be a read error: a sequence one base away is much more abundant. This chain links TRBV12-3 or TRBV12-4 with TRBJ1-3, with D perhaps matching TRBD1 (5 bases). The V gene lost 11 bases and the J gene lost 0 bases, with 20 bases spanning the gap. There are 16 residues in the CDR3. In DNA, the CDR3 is TGTGCCTGCAACGCGCAGGGAGGTCTCTCTGGAAACACCATATATTTT. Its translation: CACNAQGGLSGNTIYF.

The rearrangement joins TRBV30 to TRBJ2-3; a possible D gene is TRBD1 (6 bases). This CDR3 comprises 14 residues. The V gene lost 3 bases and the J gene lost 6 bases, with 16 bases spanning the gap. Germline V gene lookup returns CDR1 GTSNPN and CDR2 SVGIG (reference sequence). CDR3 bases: TGTGCCTGGAGCCCAGGGGCCTCAGGGGATACGCAGTATTTT. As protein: CAWSPGASGDTQYF.

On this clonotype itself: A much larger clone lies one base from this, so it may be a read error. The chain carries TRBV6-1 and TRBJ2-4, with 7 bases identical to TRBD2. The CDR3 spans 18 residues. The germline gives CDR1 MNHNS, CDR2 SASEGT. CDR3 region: CASSPGTTRAPAKNIQHF. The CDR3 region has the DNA TGTGCCAGCAGTCCCGGGACTACCCGGGCCCCAGCCAAAAACATTCAGCACTTC.

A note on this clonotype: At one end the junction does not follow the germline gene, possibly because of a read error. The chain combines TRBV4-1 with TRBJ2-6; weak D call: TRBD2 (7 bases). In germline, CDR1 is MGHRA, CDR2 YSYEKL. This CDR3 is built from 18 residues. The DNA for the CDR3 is TGCGCCAGCAGCCCTTCGGGACGGGGGGCAACTGGGGCCAACGTCCTAACTTTC. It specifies CASSPSGRGATGANVLTF.

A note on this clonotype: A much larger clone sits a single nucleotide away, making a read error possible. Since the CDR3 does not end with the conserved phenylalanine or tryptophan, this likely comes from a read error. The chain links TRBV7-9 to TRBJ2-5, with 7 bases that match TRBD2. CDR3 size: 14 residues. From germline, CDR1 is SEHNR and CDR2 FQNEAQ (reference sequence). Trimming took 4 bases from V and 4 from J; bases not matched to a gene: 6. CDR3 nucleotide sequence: TGTGCCAGCAGCTCCAAACTAGCGAGAGAGACCCAGTACTCC. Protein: CASSSKLARETQYS.

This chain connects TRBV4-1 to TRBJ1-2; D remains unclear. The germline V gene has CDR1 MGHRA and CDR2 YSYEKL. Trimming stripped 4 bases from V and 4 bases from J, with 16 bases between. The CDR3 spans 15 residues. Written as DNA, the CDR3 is TGCGCCAGCAGCCCTAACCAGCACCACTCCTATGGCTACACCTTC. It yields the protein CASSPNQHHSYGYTF.

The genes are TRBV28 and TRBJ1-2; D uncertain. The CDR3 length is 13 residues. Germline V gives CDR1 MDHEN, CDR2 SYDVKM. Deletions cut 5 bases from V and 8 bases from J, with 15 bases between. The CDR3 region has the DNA TGTGCCAGCAGTGCCCGCGTGGATCAAGGCTACACCTTC. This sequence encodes CASSARVDQGYTF.

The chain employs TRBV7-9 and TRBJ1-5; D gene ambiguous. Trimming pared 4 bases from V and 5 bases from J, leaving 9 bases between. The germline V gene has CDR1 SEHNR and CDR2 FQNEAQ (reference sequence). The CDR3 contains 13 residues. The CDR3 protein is CASSSQRHQPQHF. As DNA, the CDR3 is TGTGCCAGCAGCTCTCAGAGGCATCAGCCCCAGCATTTT. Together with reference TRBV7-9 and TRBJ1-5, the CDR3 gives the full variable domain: DTGVSQNPRHKITKRGQNVTFRCDPISEHNRLYWYRQTLGQGPEFLTYFQNEAQLEKSRLLSDRFSAERPKGSFSTLEIQRTEQGDSAMYLCASSSQRHQPQHFGDGTRLSIL.

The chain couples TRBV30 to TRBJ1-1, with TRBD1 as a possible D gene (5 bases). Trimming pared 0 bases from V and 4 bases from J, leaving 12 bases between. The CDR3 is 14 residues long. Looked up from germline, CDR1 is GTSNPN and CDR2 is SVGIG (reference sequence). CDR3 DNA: TGTGCCTGGAGTGTGGGGGTAGCGGGCACTGAAGCTTTCTTT. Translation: CAWSVGVAGTEAFF.

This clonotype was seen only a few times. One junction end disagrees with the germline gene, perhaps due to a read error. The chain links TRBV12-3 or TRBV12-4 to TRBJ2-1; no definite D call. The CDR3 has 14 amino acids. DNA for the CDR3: TGTGCCAGCAGTTTAGATTCTCGGGTGGCTGAGCAGTCCTTC. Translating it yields CASSLDSRVAEQSF.

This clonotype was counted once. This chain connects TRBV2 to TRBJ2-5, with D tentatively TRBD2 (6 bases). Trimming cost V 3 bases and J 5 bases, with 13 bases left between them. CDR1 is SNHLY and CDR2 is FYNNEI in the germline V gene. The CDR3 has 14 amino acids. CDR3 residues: CASSENRRAETQYF. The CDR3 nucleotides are TGTGCCAGCAGTGAGAACCGGAGGGCCGAGACCCAGTACTTC.

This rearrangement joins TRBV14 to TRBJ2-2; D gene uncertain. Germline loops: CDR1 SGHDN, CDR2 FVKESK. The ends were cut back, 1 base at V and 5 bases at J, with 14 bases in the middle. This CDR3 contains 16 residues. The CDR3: CASSQGGWALTGELFF. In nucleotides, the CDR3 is TGTGCCAGCAGCCAAGGCGGCTGGGCGTTGACCGGGGAGCTGTTTTTT.

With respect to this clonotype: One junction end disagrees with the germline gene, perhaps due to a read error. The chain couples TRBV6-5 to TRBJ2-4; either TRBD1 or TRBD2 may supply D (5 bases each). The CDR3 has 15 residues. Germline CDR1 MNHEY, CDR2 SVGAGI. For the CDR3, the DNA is TGTGCCAACAGTTACTACCCCCCCCCTGGGGGCATTCAGTACTTC. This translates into CANSYYPPPGGIQYF.